This passage covers 21 T cell receptor beta chains from one sample sequenced in a study of identical twins. MiXCR was run by TCRdb on the 5' RACE reads, yielding one entry per CDR3 protein. Of about 260,000 distinct CDR3 sequences in the sample, approximately 7% were seen once. These data were likewise used in another study, on yellow fever vaccine responses in identical twins.

Sample: memory (CD45RO+) T cells sorted from blood. These receptors were taken from a woman under 30 in good health.

CDR3 sequence (DNA): TGTGCCAGCAGCCCTCGACTAGGGGGGCTGTTCTTC. The encoded protein is CASSPRLGGLFF. The chain combines TRBV11-3 with TRBJ2-1; D may match TRBD1 or TRBD2 (6 bases each). The V gene's germline CDR1 is SGHNT and CDR2 YENEEA. CDR3 length equals 12 residues. V was cut by 5 bases and J by 15 bases, with 17 bases left in between. Based on the CDR3 plus reference TRBV11-3 and TRBJ2-1, the full variable domain is EAGVVQSPRYKIIEKKQPVAFWCNPISGHNTLYWYLQNLGQGPELLIRYENEEAVDDSQLPKDRFSAERLKGVDSTLKIQPAELGDSAVYLCASSPRLGGLFFGPGTRLTVL.

This clonotype has only a few counts. V usage is TRBV12-3 or TRBV12-4 and J usage is TRBJ2-7, with 7 positions matching TRBD1. The V gene end was trimmed by 5 bases and the J gene end by 3 bases; junction bases not matched to a gene: 7. The CDR3 runs to 14 residues. Here the CDR3 reads CASSPGGPIYEQYF. The DNA of the CDR3 is TGTGCCAGCAGTCCAGGGGGACCCATCTACGAGCAGTACTTC.

This clonotype was observed a handful of times. V and J are TRBV19 and TRBJ1-1; the D gene is possibly TRBD1 (6 bases). CDR3 size: 12 residues. The V and J ends lost 8 bases and 7 bases respectively, with 14 bases between them. The V gene's germline CDR1 is LNHDA and CDR2 SQIVND (reference sequence). As DNA, the CDR3 is TGTGCCAGTCATAAGGACAGTGGTGAAGCTTTCTTT. Translating gives CASHKDSGEAFF. The complete variable domain, with remaining parts taken from reference TRBV19 and TRBJ1-1, reads DGGITQSPKYLFRKEGQNVTLSCEQNLNHDAMYWYRQDPGQGLRLIYYSQIVNDFQKGDIAEGYSVSREKKESFPLTVTSAQKNPTAFYLCASHKDSGEAFFGQGTRLTVV.

This clonotype has just a few counts. This sequence joins TRBV20-1 and TRBJ2-1; 8 bases fit TRBD2. The CDR3 sequence is 16 residues long. From germline, CDR1 is DFQATT and CDR2 SNEGSKA (reference sequence). Unmatched junction bases numbered 12, after V lost 4 bases and J lost 4 bases. CDR3 nucleotide sequence: TGCAGTGCTACCTCCCCTGTGCGGGGGGCTTACAATGAGCAGTTCTTC. This sequence encodes CSATSPVRGAYNEQFF.

The chain is built from TRBV12-3 or TRBV12-4 and TRBJ2-3; D is perhaps TRBD2 (5 bases). Trimming pared 1 base from V and 3 bases from J, leaving 14 bases between. The CDR3 totals 16 residues. As DNA, the CDR3 is TGTGCCAGCAGTTTAGTTGCGGGCCGCGGAACAGATACGCAGTATTTT. Amino acids: CASSLVAGRGTDTQYF.

This clonotype appeared a few times. The chain combines TRBV20-1 with TRBJ2-3; 8 nucleotides align to TRBD1. CDR1 and CDR2 from the germline V gene are DFQATT and SNEGSKA (reference sequence). There are 16 residues in the CDR3. V gave up 6 bases and J gave up 0 bases; unmatched junction bases: 11. The CDR3 nucleotides read TGCAGTGCCGACGCTCAGACAGGGGAAAGCACAGATACGCAGTATTTT. It yields the protein CSADAQTGESTDTQYF.

V usage is TRBV10-3 and J usage is TRBJ1-5; possibly TRBD1 for D (5 bases). Germline CDR1 is ENHRY and CDR2 is SYGVKD. The ends were cut back, 6 bases at V and 4 bases at J, with 13 bases in the middle. The length of the CDR3 is 14 residues. The CDR3 nucleotides read TGTGCCATCAGCGCACAGGAATTAAATCAGCCCCAGCATTTT. It is translated as CAISAQELNQPQHF.

This clonotype turned up a few times. The chain employs TRBV14 and TRBJ2-3; D is unclear. Germline CDR1 reads SGHDN; CDR2 reads FVKESK. Trimming removed 4 bases at V and 1 base at J, with 27 bases between. The CDR3 extends over 20 amino acids. The CDR3, as DNA: TGTGCCAGCAGCCCAATAAATTCATTTCCGACTCTAGACGGCACAGATACGCAGTATTTT. Its protein is CASSPINSFPTLDGTDTQYF.

This clonotype was found many times. This chain connects TRBV12-3 or TRBV12-4 to TRBJ1-2; D gene uncertain. CDR3 length: 12 residues. V dropped 6 bases and J dropped 13 bases, with 18 bases sitting between them. CDR3 residues: CASSISLYGVTF. The CDR3 DNA is TGTGCCAGCAGCATCAGTCTATATGGTGTCACCTTC.

The V gene is TRBV7-9, the J gene TRBJ2-1; D is unresolved. The CDR3 covers 10 residues. Germline assignment: CDR1 SEHNR and CDR2 FQNEAQ (reference sequence). Trimming shortened V by 8 bases and J by 7 bases, and 6 bases separated the two germline ends. The CDR3 reads CASVHNEQFF. As DNA, the CDR3 is TGTGCCAGCGTGCATAATGAGCAGTTCTTC.

This clonotype has a count of ten or more. The chain recombines TRBV12-3 or TRBV12-4 with TRBJ2-3; 12 positions match TRBD2. V shed 6 bases and J 6 bases; nucleotides not matched to a gene: 10. The CDR3 contains 16 residues. CDR3 DNA: TGTGCCAGCAGCCCTGGACTAGCGGGAAAAGCGGATACGCAGTATTTT. As protein: CASSPGLAGKADTQYF.

The chain carries TRBV28 and TRBJ2-2; 7 nucleotides line up with TRBD2. The germline V gene has CDR1 MDHEN and CDR2 SYDVKM. This CDR3 is built from 14 residues. V was clipped by 5 bases and J by 3 bases; unmatched bases: 3. CDR3 bases: TGTGCCAGCAGTCCGGGACTATACACCGGGGAGCTGTTTTTT. Its translation: CASSPGLYTGELFF.

This clonotype was detected only a few times. J is TRBJ2-3 and V is TRBV28, with 14 positions matching TRBD2. Trimming cost V 9 bases and J 0 bases; bases outside gene matches: 5. The length of the CDR3 is 16 residues. Looked up from germline, CDR1 is MDHEN and CDR2 is SYDVKM. The CDR3 bases are TGTGCCAGTGGGACTAGCGGGGGCCTTAGCACAGATACGCAGTATTTT. Translating it yields CASGTSGGLSTDTQYF.

This chain connects TRBV15 to TRBJ2-3; the match to TRBD2 covers 8 bases. This CDR3 comprises 17 residues. V was clipped by 1 base and J by 2 bases; unmatched bases: 8. Per germline, CDR1 LNHNV and CDR2 YYDKDF (reference sequence). CDR3 in DNA: TGTGCCACCAGCAGAGGAGGTAGCGGGGTGCTCACAGATACGCAGTATTTT. The encoded protein is CATSRGGSGVLTDTQYF.

The chain links TRBV5-6 to TRBJ2-5; 8 nucleotides match TRBD1. The germline V gene encodes CDR1 SGHDT and CDR2 YYEEEE. Trimming took 3 bases from V and 5 from J; bases not matched to a gene: 9. CDR3 size: 15 residues. The DNA for the CDR3 is TGTGCCAGCAGCTCCCAGGGGGCGGTTGATGAGACCCAGTACTTC. Its protein product is CASSSQGAVDETQYF.

This clonotype has at least ten counts. The chain is built from TRBV7-8 and TRBJ1-1; maybe TRBD1 (6 bases). CDR3 length: 17 residues. V was clipped by 5 bases and J by 6 bases, with 25 bases between them. Germline lookup yields CDR1 SGHVS and CDR2 FQNEAQ. CDR3 sequence reads: CASSERGQGILPPEAFF. CDR3 DNA sequence: TGTGCCAGCAGCGAGAGGGGTCAGGGGATCCTCCCCCCTGAAGCTTTCTTT.

This clonotype was detected many times. The chain uses TRBV7-9 and TRBJ2-3; TRBD1 is a possible D gene (5 bases). This CDR3 has 13 residues. Per germline, CDR1 SEHNR and CDR2 FQNEAQ (reference sequence). V lost 8 bases to trimming and J lost 6 bases, with 15 bases between them. The CDR3 coding sequence is TGTGCCAGCCAACCCAAATCAGGGGATACGCAGTATTTT. Amino acids: CASQPKSGDTQYF.

This clonotype was seen more than once but under ten times. The chain recombines TRBV6-1 with TRBJ2-7; 7 bases are a match to TRBD2. The V gene's germline CDR1 is MNHNS and CDR2 SASEGT. Germline trimming cut 6 bases from V and 1 base from J; bases unmatched to any gene: 6. This CDR3 is built from 14 residues. For the CDR3, the DNA is TGTGCCAGCAGACTTCTAGCGGAATCCTACGAGCAGTACTTC. Translation: CASRLLAESYEQYF.

There are a few counts of this clonotype. The chain joins TRBV3-1 to TRBJ1-3; TRBD1 matches 9 bases. This CDR3 has 13 amino acids. Germline CDR1 LGHDT, CDR2 YNNKEL (reference sequence). Unmatched junction bases numbered 1, after V lost 4 bases and J lost 6 bases. This chain's CDR3 is CASSRDRVNTIYF. As DNA, the CDR3 is TGTGCCAGCAGCCGGGACAGGGTAAACACCATATATTTT.

This clonotype was recorded at least ten times. This chain connects TRBV10-3 to TRBJ1-2; the D is unclear. Deletions cut 7 bases from V and 0 bases from J, with 12 bases between. CDR3 length: 14 amino acids. Germline CDR1 is ENHRY and CDR2 is SYGVKD. CDR3 in amino acids: CAITPGKANYGYTF. CDR3 bases: TGTGCCATCACCCCGGGAAAAGCTAACTATGGCTACACCTTC.

A few counts support this clonotype. V gene TRBV7-2 combines with J gene TRBJ2-5, with 14 bases identical to TRBD2. This CDR3 region has 17 residues. CDR1 and CDR2 from the germline V gene are SGHTA and FQGNSA. The V and J ends lost 2 bases and 4 bases, in that order; junction bases with no gene match: 6. The CDR3 loop reads CASSLTIGTSGRETQYF. The CDR3 bases are TGTGCCAGCAGCTTAACTATCGGGACTAGCGGGAGAGAGACCCAGTACTTC. Full variable domain (missing parts from reference TRBV7-2 and TRBJ2-5): GAGVSQSPSNKVTEKGKDVELRCDPISGHTALYWYRQSLGQGLEFLIYFQGNSAPDKSGLPSDRFSAERTGGSVSTLTIQRTQQEDSAVYLCASSLTIGTSGRETQYFGPGTRLLVL.